This T cell receptor (beta chain) is drawn from a study of neurological immune-mediated disorders. The cDNA came from 5'RACE, which used 10-nucleotide random UMIs. MiXCR, run by TCRdb on the 5' RACE reads, gives a single entry per CDR3 protein. The sample yields about 59,000 distinct CDR3 sequences, under 4.5% seen once. This clonotype was observed many times. The CDR3 sequence is 13 residues long. Looked up from germline, CDR1 is SEHNR and CDR2 is FQNEAQ (reference sequence). Trimming cost V 8 bases and J 0 bases, with 10 bases left between them. Sequencing was done on a sample of PBMCs. The receptor's source is a woman aged 25-40 years with multiple sclerosis. The rearrangement links TRBV7-9 to TRBJ2-5; tentative D call: TRBD2 (6 bases). The CDR3, as DNA: TGTGCCAGCTCAGGACTAAACCAAGAGACCCAGTACTTC. This sequence encodes CASSGLNQETQYF.